These 24 T cell receptor beta chains share one sample of origin, sequenced in a study of CD8 T cells in ankylosing spondylitis. TCRdb redid the calling of the 5' RACE reads with MiXCR, one entry per CDR3 protein. The data hold around 540,000 distinct CDR3 sequences, with about 13% observed a single time. Regarding the study as a whole: Within ankylosing spondylitis blood, a TCR beta motif made up of eight highly homologous variants appeared to be characteristic.

For these receptors, no antigen is known. The sample taken for sequencing was blood, either unsorted or a sorted T cell fraction (not recorded which). These receptors all stem from a male donor with ankylosing spondylitis.

The chain uses TRBV12-3 or TRBV12-4 and TRBJ2-1; the match to TRBD2 covers 9 bases. CDR3 length equals 13 residues. The V and J ends lost 5 bases and 12 bases, in that order; junction bases with no gene match: 8. The CDR3 nucleotides read TGTGCCAGCAGTACGGGACTAGCAAGGGGGCAGTTCTTC. It specifies CASSTGLARGQFF.

This clonotype has more than one count but fewer than ten. The rearrangement joins TRBV2 to TRBJ2-1, with a weak D call TRBD2 (5 bases). This CDR3 is 13 amino acids long. CDR1 SNHLY and CDR2 FYNNEI come from the germline V gene. Between the trimmed V and J ends, which lost 3 bases and 10 bases, there was a span of 13 bases. The CDR3 here is CASSEFVRGEQFF. Written as DNA, the CDR3 is TGTGCCAGCAGTGAGTTTGTTCGGGGAGAGCAGTTCTTC.

The chain recombines TRBV7-8 with TRBJ1-5, with D tentatively TRBD1 (6 bases). Trimming cost V 5 bases and J 4 bases, with 15 bases left between them. The CDR3 loop spans 15 amino acids. The germline gives CDR1 SGHVS, CDR2 FQNEAQ. CDR3 DNA sequence: TGTGCCAGCAGCATCACAGGGCTACTTAATCAGCCCCAGCATTTT. As protein: CASSITGLLNQPQHF.

This clonotype occurred many times. This chain connects TRBV2 to TRBJ2-1; D gene unclear. The CDR3 is 11 amino acids. V lost 2 bases to trimming and J lost 4 bases, with 0 bases between them. CDR1 is SNHLY, CDR2 FYNNEI, per germline. The CDR3 protein is CASSEYNEQFF. For the CDR3, the DNA is TGTGCCAGCAGTGAATACAATGAGCAGTTCTTC.

This clonotype was detected only a few times. The chain has TRBV20-1 and TRBJ1-2; 7 bases agree with TRBD1. J was trimmed by 6 bases and V by 1 base; bases with no gene match: 5. The CDR3 length is 13 residues. Germline lookup yields CDR1 DFQATT and CDR2 SNEGSKA (reference sequence). DNA for the CDR3: TGCAGTGCTAGAGCCCGGACAGGCAATGGCTACACCTTC. This encodes CSARARTGNGYTF.

In its sample, this clonotype was seen a few times. The gene calls are TRBV5-1 and TRBJ2-3; no clear D gene. This CDR3 region has 15 residues. The V gene's germline CDR1 is SGHRS and CDR2 YFSETQ. V was trimmed by 0 bases and J by 5 bases, leaving 13 bases between them. The CDR3 sequence is CASSLGGYRRDTQYF. CDR3 coding DNA: TGCGCCAGCAGCTTGGGAGGATATAGGCGAGATACGCAGTATTTT.

The V gene is TRBV20-1, the J gene TRBJ1-1; TRBD1 is a possible D gene (6 bases). The CDR3 has 15 amino acids. Trimming shortened V by 1 base and J by 3 bases, and 15 bases separated the two germline ends. The germline V gene encodes CDR1 DFQATT and CDR2 SNEGSKA (reference sequence). The CDR3 region has the DNA TGCAGTGCTAGAGTTCTGACGGAGGGGGACACTGAAGCTTTCTTT. Its protein product is CSARVLTEGDTEAFF.

The V and J genes are TRBV10-3 and TRBJ2-7; D is possibly TRBD2 (10 bases). The CDR3 length is 18 residues. V shed 6 bases and J shed 7 bases, with 31 bases lying between them. Per the germline V gene, CDR1 is ENHRY and CDR2 is SYGVKD. CDR3 coding DNA: TGTGCCATCAGAACAGGGGGCCCCGGGGAGCGGGAGGGCCGGGAGCAGTACTTC. This sequence encodes CAIRTGGPGEREGREQYF.

In this sample, this clonotype turned up many times. The rearrangement joins TRBV12-3 or TRBV12-4 to TRBJ2-2; perhaps TRBD2 as D (5 bases). There are 16 residues in the CDR3. Trimming pared 1 base from V and 0 bases from J, leaving 9 bases between. Written as DNA, the CDR3 is TGTGCCAGCAGTTTAGGGGAGCGAACGAACACCGGGGAGCTGTTTTTT. Amino acids: CASSLGERTNTGELFF.

This clonotype has a count of ten or more. The chain has TRBV24-1 and TRBJ2-1; the match to TRBD1 covers 7 bases. Looked up from germline, CDR1 is KGHDR and CDR2 is SFDVKD. After removal of 9 bases from V and 5 bases from J, the junction contained 9 bases not matched to a gene. The CDR3 is made up of 14 amino acids. The CDR3 bases are TGTGCCACCTCAGCCGGGACAGAGGACAATGAGCAGTTCTTC. It yields the protein CATSAGTEDNEQFF.

The chain couples TRBV6-1 to TRBJ2-2, with D possibly TRBD2 on 7 matching bases. Trimming left V 6 bases short and J 7 bases short, with 15 bases between. Germline V lookup: CDR1 MNHNS, CDR2 SASEGT. The CDR3 loop spans 14 amino acids. CDR3 DNA sequence: TGTGCCAGCAGACAAGGGGGGGTTGACGGGGAGCTGTTTTTT. Its translation is CASRQGGVDGELFF.

This clonotype was observed many times. The V and J genes are TRBV25-1 and TRBJ2-5; D not resolved. The CDR3 spans 12 residues. The germline V gene encodes CDR1 MGHDK and CDR2 SYGVNS. V lost 3 bases and J 5 bases, leaving 7 bases between the germline ends. The CDR3 protein is CASSEQRETQYF. For the CDR3, the DNA is TGTGCCAGCAGTGAGCAAAGGGAGACCCAGTACTTC.

The gene calls are TRBV29-1 and TRBJ2-5, with a weak D call TRBD1 (6 bases). V was cut by 7 bases and J by 3 bases, with 12 bases left in between. The CDR3 has 12 amino acids. CDR1 SQVTM and CDR2 ANQGSEA come from the germline V gene. The CDR3 nucleotides read TGCAGCGCCCCAGGGGTAAAAGAGACCCAGTACTTC. This encodes CSAPGVKETQYF.

This sequence joins TRBV3-1 and TRBJ1-3; tentative D call: TRBD1 (5 bases). The CDR3 length is 14 residues. V lost 1 base and J lost 4, with 8 bases in between. Germline CDR1 LGHDT, CDR2 YNNKEL (reference sequence). The CDR3 region has the DNA TGTGCCAGCAGCCAAGGAGACAGAGGAAACACCATATATTTT. Protein product: CASSQGDRGNTIYF.

There are a few counts of this clonotype. V is TRBV7-9 and J is TRBJ2-5; 10 bases are a match to TRBD2. Germline lookup yields CDR1 SEHNR and CDR2 FQNEAQ (reference sequence). V was clipped by 0 bases and J by 4 bases; unmatched bases: 5. This CDR3 is 16 amino acids long. CDR3 nucleotides: TGTGCCAGCAGCTTAGCTTGGGCTAGCGGGAGAGAGACCCAGTACTTC. It encodes CASSLAWASGRETQYF.

J is TRBJ2-7 and V is TRBV5-1, with a tentative D call TRBD1 (5 bases). Germline V gene sequence: CDR1 SGHRS, CDR2 YFSETQ. Trimming took 5 bases from V and 3 from J, leaving 12 bases between them. This CDR3 has 13 amino acids. CDR3 sequence: CASRFPGNYEQYF. Written as DNA, the CDR3 is TGCGCCAGCAGATTCCCAGGGAACTACGAGCAGTACTTC.

V gene TRBV29-1 combines with J gene TRBJ2-1; 7 bases align to TRBD2. This CDR3 is 15 amino acids long. Germline V gene sequence: CDR1 SQVTM, CDR2 ANQGSEA. V shed 2 bases and J 8 bases; nucleotides not matched to a gene: 12. CDR3 residues: CSVERGGPIGDEQFF. CDR3 bases: TGCAGCGTTGAAAGGGGAGGGCCCATTGGCGATGAGCAGTTCTTC.

This clonotype was seen more than once but under ten times. This rearrangement joins TRBV6-1 to TRBJ2-6; D perhaps matches TRBD1 (6 bases). Trimming took 3 bases from V and 4 from J, leaving 16 bases between them. Germline CDR1 reads MNHNS; CDR2 reads SASEGT. This CDR3 contains 17 residues. DNA of the CDR3: TGTGCCAGCAGTGATAGGGGGTTTCTTGCGGGGGCCAACGTCCTGACTTTC. Translation gives CASSDRGFLAGANVLTF.

Ten or more counts support this clonotype. The J gene is TRBJ2-7, the V gene TRBV4-1; D unclear. The CDR3 runs 16 residues. Germline CDR1 is MGHRA and CDR2 is YSYEKL. With 1 base removed from V and 3 bases from J, the gap between germline ends came to 16 bases. This CDR3 reads CASSQVVLGPYYEQYF. In DNA form, the CDR3 reads TGCGCCAGCAGCCAAGTGGTGCTAGGGCCTTACTACGAGCAGTACTTC.

The chain is built from TRBV5-1 and TRBJ2-2, with TRBD1 matching 7 bases. With V trimmed by 4 bases and J by 3 bases, 12 bases remained unmatched. Germline V gene sequence: CDR1 SGHRS, CDR2 YFSETQ. The CDR3 is 17 amino acids. CDR3 sequence (DNA): TGCGCCAGCAGCCTGGAAGGGGGCGGCCGATACACCGGGGAGCTGTTTTTT. It translates to CASSLEGGGRYTGELFF.

This clonotype was detected only a few times. The rearrangement joins TRBV5-1 to TRBJ2-7; 8 bases are a match to TRBD1. The CDR3 is made up of 16 amino acids. Germline V gene lookup returns CDR1 SGHRS and CDR2 YFSETQ. The V and J ends lost 3 bases and 2 bases, in that order; junction bases with no gene match: 10. This CDR3 is CASSSLGQGATYEQYF. CDR3 in DNA: TGCGCCAGCAGCTCCCTCGGGCAGGGGGCTACCTACGAGCAGTACTTC.

The chain combines TRBV12-3 or TRBV12-4 with TRBJ2-5; D possibly corresponds to TRBD1 (6 bases). There are 15 residues in the CDR3. Trimming pared 6 bases from V and 3 bases from J, leaving 17 bases between. This CDR3 is CASRRGQSFEETQYF. As DNA, the CDR3 is TGTGCCAGCAGGCGCGGACAGTCTTTTGAAGAGACCCAGTACTTC.

This sequence joins TRBV20-1 and TRBJ2-5; the match to TRBD2 covers 8 bases. Trimming at V came to 0 bases and at J to 5 bases, leaving 11 bases not matched to a gene. The CDR3 is 16 amino acids. Germline CDR1 reads DFQATT; CDR2 reads SNEGSKA (reference sequence). The CDR3 reads CSARDLRGEREETQYF. The CDR3 DNA follows: TGCAGTGCTAGAGATTTAAGGGGGGAGCGGGAGGAGACCCAGTACTTC.

The rearrangement uses TRBV27 and TRBJ1-5; maybe TRBD1 (6 bases). Germline lookup yields CDR1 MNHEY and CDR2 SMNVEV (reference sequence). The V end was cut by 2 bases, the J end by 4 bases, with 9 bases between. The CDR3 runs to 14 residues. For the CDR3, the DNA is TGTGCCAGCAGTTTAATAGGACAGAATCAGCCCCAGCATTTT. Translating it yields CASSLIGQNQPQHF.